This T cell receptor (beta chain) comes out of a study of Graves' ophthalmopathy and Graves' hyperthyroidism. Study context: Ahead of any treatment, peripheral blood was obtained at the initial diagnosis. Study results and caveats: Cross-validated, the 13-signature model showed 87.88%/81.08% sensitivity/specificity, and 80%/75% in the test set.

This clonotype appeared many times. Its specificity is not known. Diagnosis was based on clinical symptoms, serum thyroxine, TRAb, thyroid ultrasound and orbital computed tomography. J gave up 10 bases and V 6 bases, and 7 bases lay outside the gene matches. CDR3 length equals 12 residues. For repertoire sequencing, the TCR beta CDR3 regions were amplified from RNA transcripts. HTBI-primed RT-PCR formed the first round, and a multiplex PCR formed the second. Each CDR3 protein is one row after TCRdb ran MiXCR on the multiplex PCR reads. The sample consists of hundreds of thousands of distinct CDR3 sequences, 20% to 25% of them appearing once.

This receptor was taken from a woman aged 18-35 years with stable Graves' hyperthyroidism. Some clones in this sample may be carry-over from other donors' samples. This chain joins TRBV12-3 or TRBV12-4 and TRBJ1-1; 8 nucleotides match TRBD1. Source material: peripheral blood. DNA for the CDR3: TGTGCCAGCAGAAGCGGACAGGGCAGAGCTTTCTTT. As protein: CASRSGQGRAFF.